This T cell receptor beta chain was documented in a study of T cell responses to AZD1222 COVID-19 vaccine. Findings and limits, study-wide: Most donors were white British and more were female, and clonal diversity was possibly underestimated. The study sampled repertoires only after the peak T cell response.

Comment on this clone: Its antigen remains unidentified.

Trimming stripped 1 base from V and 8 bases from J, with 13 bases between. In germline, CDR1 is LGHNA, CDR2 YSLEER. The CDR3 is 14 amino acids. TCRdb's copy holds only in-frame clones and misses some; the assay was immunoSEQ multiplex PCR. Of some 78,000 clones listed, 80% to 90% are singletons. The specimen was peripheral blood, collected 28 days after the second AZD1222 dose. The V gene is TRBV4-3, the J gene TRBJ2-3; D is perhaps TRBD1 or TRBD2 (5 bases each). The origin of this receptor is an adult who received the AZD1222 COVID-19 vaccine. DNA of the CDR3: TGCGCCAGCAGCCAAGGGACGGGACGCAGTACGCAGTATTTT. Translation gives CASSQGTGRSTQYF.